A single sample gave rise to the 21 T cell receptor beta chains below, sequenced in a study of T cells expressing NK-cell markers. With the 5' RACE reads reprocessed, TCRdb shows one record per CDR3 protein and no DNA. The specimen's table records 200,000 to 300,000 distinct CDR3 sequences. Source material: blood T cells: a sorted CD56 or NKG2C T cell subset, CD4+ or CD8+ T cells, or bulk PBMC T cells (not recorded which). These receptors all come from a woman between 18 and 70 years old in good health.

The rearrangement joins TRBV6-1 to TRBJ2-2; the TCRdb D gene call, TRBD1, has no DNA to confirm it. Germline CDR1 MNHNS, CDR2 SASEGT. There are 16 residues in the CDR3. The CDR3 reads CASSSQAAGDTGELFF.

This chain links TRBV7-2 with TRBJ2-7; the D gene TCRdb calls, TRBD1, cannot be checked with no DNA. CDR3 size: 15 residues. Germline V gene data show CDR1 as SGHTA and CDR2 as FQGNSA. The CDR3 reads CASSPGSTGAYEQYF. The whole variable domain, remainder taken from reference TRBV7-2 and TRBJ2-7, is GAGVSQSPSNKVTEKGKDVELRCDPISGHTALYWYRQSLGQGLEFLIYFQGNSAPDKSGLPSDRFSAERTGGSVSTLTIQRTQQEDSAVYLCASSPGSTGAYEQYFGPGTRLTVT.

The V and J genes are TRBV5-4 and TRBJ2-3; TCRdb names TRBD2, which stays unverified in the absence of DNA. Germline V CDR1 and CDR2: SGHNT, YYREEE (reference sequence). This CDR3 has 13 residues. CDR3 loop: CASSLYREGLQYF. The full variable domain, rest sourced from reference TRBV5-4 and TRBJ2-3, is ETGVTQSPTHLIKTRGQQVTLRCSSQSGHNTVSWYQQALGQGPQFIFQYYREEENGRGNFPPRFSGLQFPNYSSELNVNALELDDSALYLCASSLYREGLQYFGPGTRLTVL.

V gene TRBV7-2 combines with J gene TRBJ2-4; TCRdb indicates TRBD1, and absent DNA this call remains unverified. This CDR3 is 15 amino acids long. CDR1 and CDR2 from the germline V gene are SGHTA and FQGNSA. The CDR3 is CASSLARTGSNIQYF.

The chain employs TRBV28 and TRBJ2-3. This CDR3 has 14 amino acids. Germline CDR1 reads MDHEN; CDR2 reads SYDVKM. The CDR3 here is CASSFSPSTDTQYF.

The gene calls are TRBV11-3 and TRBJ1-4. Germline CDR1 reads SGHNT; CDR2 reads YENEEA. The CDR3 loop spans 11 amino acids. CDR3 region: CASSLLEKLFF.

J is TRBJ2-1 and V is TRBV18; no DNA is available, so the TRBD2 call from TCRdb remains unchecked. This CDR3 region has 14 residues. CDR1 is KGHSH, CDR2 LQKENI, per germline. The CDR3 protein is CASSGGPVYNEQFF.

CDR3 sequence: CASSPQQGAYEQYF. This chain connects TRBV12-3 or TRBV12-4 to TRBJ2-7; TCRdb's D call, TRBD1, is unchecked because there is no DNA. The CDR3 spans 14 residues.

The chain employs TRBV20-1 and TRBJ2-4; there is no DNA to check the TCRdb D call of TRBD1. Germline assignment: CDR1 DFQATT and CDR2 SNEGSKA (reference sequence). The CDR3 sequence is 15 residues long. The CDR3 sequence: CSAPSTRVRMDIQYF.

The chain has TRBV20-1 and TRBJ1-1; the TRBD1 assignment by TCRdb is unverifiable without DNA. The CDR3 is 13 residues long. From germline, CDR1 is DFQATT and CDR2 SNEGSKA (reference sequence). This CDR3 is CSAHRDLNTEAFF.

This chain joins TRBV6-6 and TRBJ1-3. CDR3 length: 11 amino acids. Germline CDR1 MNHNY, CDR2 SVGAGI (reference sequence). CDR3 sequence reads: CASVAGNTIYF.

The V call is TRBV12-3 or TRBV12-4, the J call TRBJ1-3. This CDR3 region has 15 residues. CDR3 residues: CASREQSHSGNTIYF.

The genes are TRBV7-2 and TRBJ2-2. The CDR3 is 13 amino acids. CDR1 is SGHTA and CDR2 is FQGNSA in the germline V gene. The chain's CDR3 is CASSLDLVGELFF.

J is TRBJ2-2 and V is TRBV20-1; the D call from TCRdb, TRBD2, cannot be confirmed without DNA. Germline values: CDR1 DFQATT, CDR2 SNEGSKA (reference sequence). This CDR3 is 12 amino acids long. CDR3 loop: CSVGGRNGELFF.

The chain combines TRBV7-3 with TRBJ2-1; the TRBD1 assignment by TCRdb is unverifiable without DNA. Germline loops: CDR1 SGHTA, CDR2 FQGTGA. This CDR3 has 15 amino acids. This CDR3 reads CASSSNGDRGNEQFF. Complete variable domain (other parts from reference TRBV7-3 and TRBJ2-1): GAGVSQTPSNKVTEKGKYVELRCDPISGHTALYWYRQSLGQGPEFLIYFQGTGAADDSGLPNDRFFAVRPEGSVSTLKIQRTERGDSAVYLCASSSNGDRGNEQFFGPGTRLTVL.

The chain has TRBV6-5 and TRBJ2-7; TCRdb's D call of TRBD2 is untestable without DNA. The CDR3 length is 16 residues. Germline lookup yields CDR1 MNHEY and CDR2 SVGAGI. Here the CDR3 reads CASSYSRGPSSYEQYF.

The chain uses TRBV20-1 and TRBJ2-3; TCRdb designates TRBD2, a call that cannot be tested without DNA. The CDR3 is made up of 14 amino acids. The germline CDR1 and CDR2 sequences are DFQATT and SNEGSKA (reference sequence). This CDR3 reads CSAVRAGARDTQYF.

V usage is TRBV29-1 and J usage is TRBJ2-5; the TCRdb call, TRBD1, lacks DNA for checking. CDR1 and CDR2 from the germline V gene are SQVTM and ANQGSEA. This CDR3 comprises 14 residues. CDR3 sequence: CSVRGRAVQETQYF.

The chain is built from TRBV5-1 and TRBJ1-6; checking the TCRdb D call of TRBD1 is not possible without DNA. The CDR3 loop spans 16 amino acids. Germline-derived CDR1 and CDR2 are SGHRS and YFSETQ. CDR3 residues: CASSLGDRGGNSPLHF.

The CDR3 loop reads CASSLNRAATEAFF. V gene TRBV12-3 or TRBV12-4 combines with J gene TRBJ1-1; as DNA is missing, the TRBD1 call by TCRdb cannot be tested. CDR3 length: 14 amino acids.

The J gene is TRBJ2-5, the V gene TRBV20-1; the TCRdb D gene call, TRBD2, has no DNA to confirm it. CDR1 is DFQATT and CDR2 is SNEGSKA in the germline V gene (reference sequence). The CDR3 is made up of 14 amino acids. The CDR3 region is CSASQTRGQETQYF.